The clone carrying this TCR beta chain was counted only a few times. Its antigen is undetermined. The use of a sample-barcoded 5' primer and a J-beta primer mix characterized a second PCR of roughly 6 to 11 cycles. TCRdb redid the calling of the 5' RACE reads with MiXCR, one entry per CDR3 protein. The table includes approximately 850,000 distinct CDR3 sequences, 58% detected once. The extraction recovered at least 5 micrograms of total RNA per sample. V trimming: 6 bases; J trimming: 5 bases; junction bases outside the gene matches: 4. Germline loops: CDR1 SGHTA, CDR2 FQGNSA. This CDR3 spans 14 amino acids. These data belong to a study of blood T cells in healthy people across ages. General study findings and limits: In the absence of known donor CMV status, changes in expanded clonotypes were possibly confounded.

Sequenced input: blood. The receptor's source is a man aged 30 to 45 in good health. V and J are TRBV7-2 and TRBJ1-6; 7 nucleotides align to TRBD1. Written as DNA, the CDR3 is TGTGCCAGCAGGTCGGGACAGAATAATTCACCCCTCCACTTT. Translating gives CASRSGQNNSPLHF.